This T cell receptor (beta chain) was identified during a study of cytomegalovirus exposure and HLA in healthy donors. The study, taken as a whole, reports: Most sequenced TCRs were rare (though some public TCRs occurred in many donors).

A note on this clone: Its antigen is as yet unknown.

The CDR3 sequence is 16 residues long. The germline V and J ends were trimmed by 1 base and 4 bases, with 17 bases remaining between them. Germline V gene data show CDR1 as SGHTA and CDR2 as FQGTGA. Only in-frame clones appear in the TCRdb table, and some are missing; sequencing was by immunoSEQ multiplex PCR. The sample shows about 360,000 clones, 75% to 90% of them seen only once. This clonotype was obtained from a woman aged 18-30 years in good health and CMV-seronegative. Sequenced material: PBMCs. The chain employs TRBV7-3 and TRBJ2-7; D might be TRBD2 (7 bases). The CDR3 spells CASSLRGGTGAYEQYF. The DNA for the CDR3 is TGTGCCAGCAGCTTAAGGGGAGGGACGGGGGCGTACGAGCAGTACTTC.